The present T cell receptor (beta chain) was sequenced within a study of blood T cell repertoires in COVID-19. The method was immunoSEQ multiplex PCR; TCRdb's version includes in-frame clones alone and lacks a portion of them. The sample records about 160,000 clones, roughly four fifths being singletons. CDR3 length: 15 amino acids. Looked up from germline, CDR1 is SGHNT and CDR2 is YYREEE (reference sequence). With 0 bases removed from V and 0 bases from J, the gap between germline ends came to 7 bases. Donors in Cohort 3 who had recovered were those with two negative PCRs, healthcare professional clearance, or resolution of their symptoms.

The specimen was PBMCs or T cells enriched from blood (not recorded which). The rearrangement joins TRBV5-4 to TRBJ1-3, with no clear D. This sequence was found in a middle-aged man who had recovered from COVID-19. The CDR3 protein is CASSLAGSSGNTIYF. In DNA, the CDR3 is TGTGCCAGCAGCTTGGCGGGTTCCTCTGGAAACACCATATATTTT.